This paragraph covers one T cell receptor beta chain sequence. This specimen belongs to a study of blood T cell repertoires in COVID-19. Background on the study: The United States, Italy and Spain provided the acute and convalescent COVID-19 samples. PBMCs, B-cell-depleted T cells, or T cells provided the cDNA or gDNA that made up the material.

Authors' methods: Estimates of nucleated cell counts were drawn from the amplification of reference gene primers. Libraries were prepared by immunoSEQ multiplex PCR; TCRdb keeps only in-frame clonotypes and omits some of them. V and J calls and clone size follow that table, whereas D and trimming were derived from the DNA. This table has around 150,000 clones, about 80% appearing once. The CDR3 has 15 amino acids. V was cut by 2 bases and J by 4 bases, with 14 bases left in between. Germline V gives CDR1 LGHNT, CDR2 FRNRAP. The sequencing sample was made of peripheral blood. The V and J genes are TRBV12-5 and TRBJ1-2; D unclear. The clonotype originates from a man aged 55 to 70 with acute or convalescent COVID-19. The CDR3 reads CASGLLDMSAYGYTF. The CDR3 DNA is TGTGCTAGTGGTTTGTTAGACATGTCTGCCTATGGCTACACCTTC.